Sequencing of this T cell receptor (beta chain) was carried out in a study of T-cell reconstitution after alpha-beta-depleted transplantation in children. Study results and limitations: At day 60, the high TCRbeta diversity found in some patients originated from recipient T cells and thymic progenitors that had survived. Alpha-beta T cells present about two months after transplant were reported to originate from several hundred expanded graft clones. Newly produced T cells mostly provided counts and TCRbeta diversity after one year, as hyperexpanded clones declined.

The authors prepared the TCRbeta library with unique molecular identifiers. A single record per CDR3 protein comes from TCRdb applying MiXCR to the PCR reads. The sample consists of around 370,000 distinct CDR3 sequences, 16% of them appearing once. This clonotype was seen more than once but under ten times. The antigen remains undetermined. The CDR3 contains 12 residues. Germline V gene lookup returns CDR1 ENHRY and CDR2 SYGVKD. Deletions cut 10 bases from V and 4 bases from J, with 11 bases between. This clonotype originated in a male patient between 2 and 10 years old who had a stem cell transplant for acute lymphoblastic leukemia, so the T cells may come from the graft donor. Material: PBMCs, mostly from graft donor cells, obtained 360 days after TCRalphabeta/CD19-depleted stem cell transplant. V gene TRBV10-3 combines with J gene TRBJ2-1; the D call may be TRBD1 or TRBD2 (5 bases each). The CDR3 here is CATGTNYNEQFF. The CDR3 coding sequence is TGTGCCACCGGGACCAATTACAATGAGCAGTTCTTC.